What follows are 25 T cell receptor beta chains derived from one specimen sequenced in a study of shared clonotypes between healthy human individuals (dated by TCRdb to about 2020). The receptor library was made with the immunoSEQ multiplex PCR assay. TCRdb retrieved this table from immuneACCESS and kept in-frame rearrangements only. Not all clones are present; in checked studies, unresolved V genes account for under half, and no reason is known for the remainder. The sample table lists more than 1.2 million clones, 97% to 99% of them with a count of one. Approximately 0.4% of the sample is held by the ten biggest clonotypes. Sequenced sample: naive CD4+ T cells sorted from blood. What this sample's cell subset or site label stands for: CD45RA+ positively selected. The origin of the receptors is a man younger than 45 in good health.

This clone was seen once. V and J are TRBV4-1 and TRBJ2-3; 9 nucleotides line up with TRBD2. The V gene's germline CDR1 is MGHRA and CDR2 YSYEKL. Losses at the gene ends were 1 base for V and 5 bases for J; bases not matched to a gene: 16. This CDR3 is built from 19 residues. DNA for the CDR3: TGCGCCAGCAGCCAAGGTTTTGGGGCTAGCGGGATGTCGGAAGATACGCAGTATTTT. Amino acid sequence: CASSQGFGASGMSEDTQYF.

The CDR3 DNA is TGTGCCACCAGCAGACCAGGGGGCCGTGACACTGAAGCTTTCTTT. Translating it yields CATSRPGGRDTEAFF. The chain carries TRBV15 and TRBJ1-1, with TRBD1 identical over 8 bases. J was trimmed by 3 bases and V by 2 bases; bases with no gene match: 5. The CDR3 runs 15 residues. The germline V gene encodes CDR1 LNHNV and CDR2 YYDKDF (reference sequence). Complete variable domain (other parts from reference TRBV15 and TRBJ1-1): DAMVIQNPRYQVTQFGKPVTLSCSQTLNHNVMYWYQQKSSQAPKLLFHYYDKDFNNEADTPDNFQSRRPNTSFCFLDIRSPGLGDTAMYLCATSRPGGRDTEAFFGQGTRLTVV.

The V gene is TRBV7-2, the J gene TRBJ2-7, with 7 bases fitting TRBD2. With V trimmed by 4 bases and J by 2 bases, 5 bases remained unmatched. The germline V gene encodes CDR1 SGHTA and CDR2 FQGNSA. This CDR3 is 14 amino acids long. DNA for the CDR3: TGTGCCAGCAGCTCACAAGCGGGGCCCTACGAGCAGTACTTC. Protein sequence: CASSSQAGPYEQYF.

This chain links TRBV19 with TRBJ1-5; D remains ambiguous. The CDR3 totals 13 residues. V was cut by 1 base and J by 5 bases, with 6 bases left in between. Germline V CDR1 and CDR2: LNHDA, SQIVND (reference sequence). The CDR3 is CASSIADDQPQHF. The CDR3 DNA reads TGTGCCAGTAGTATAGCAGACGATCAGCCCCAGCATTTT.

This clone was found once. The chain links TRBV27 to TRBJ2-7; possibly TRBD1 for D (5 bases). CDR1 and CDR2 from the germline V gene are MNHEY and SMNVEV (reference sequence). This CDR3 region has 16 residues. V lost 3 bases and J lost 1, with 16 bases in between. The CDR3 protein is CASSLFHLGASYEQYF. DNA of the CDR3: TGTGCCAGCAGTTTGTTCCATTTAGGGGCGTCCTACGAGCAGTACTTC.

The sample holds one count of this clone. The gene calls are TRBV18 and TRBJ2-7; D unresolved. The germline CDR1 and CDR2 sequences are KGHSH and LQKENI. CDR3 length equals 12 residues. V shed 5 bases and J shed 6 bases, with 11 bases lying between them. The DNA of the CDR3 is TGTGCCAGCTCAGGTGCGGCTGGCGAGCAGTACTTC. As protein: CASSGAAGEQYF.

This chain joins TRBV10-3 and TRBJ1-3; no clear D. V was trimmed by 3 bases and J by 0 bases, leaving 12 bases between them. Germline CDR1 ENHRY, CDR2 SYGVKD. This CDR3 contains 16 residues. CDR3 DNA: TGTGCCATCAGTGAAGGGTCAGCCAGCTCTGGAAACACCATATATTTT. Amino acid sequence: CAISEGSASSGNTIYF.

The chain recombines TRBV6-5 with TRBJ2-5; D perhaps matches TRBD2 (5 bases). V shed 0 bases and J shed 5 bases, with 16 bases lying between them. The CDR3 length is 16 residues. Germline V gene data show CDR1 as MNHEY and CDR2 as SVGAGI. The CDR3 spells CASSYSRVAYVETQYF. In DNA, the CDR3 is TGTGCCAGCAGTTACTCGAGAGTAGCGTATGTGGAGACCCAGTACTTC.

The rearrangement uses TRBV10-3 and TRBJ1-1; TRBD1 agrees at 7 bases. The CDR3 has 13 residues. The germline V gene encodes CDR1 ENHRY and CDR2 SYGVKD. V dropped 6 bases and J dropped 4; count of bases not matched to a gene: 5. Written as DNA, the CDR3 is TGTGCCATCAGAGGGGGCGTGGGCACTGAAGCTTTCTTT. Its translation: CAIRGGVGTEAFF.

V and J are TRBV5-1 and TRBJ2-7, with 8 bases aligning to TRBD1. CDR3 size: 16 residues. Germline values: CDR1 SGHRS, CDR2 YFSETQ. Germline trimming cut 4 bases from V and 5 bases from J; bases unmatched to any gene: 14. CDR3 sequence reads: CASSPSGTGPFDEQYF. The CDR3 bases are TGCGCCAGCAGCCCGTCGGGGACAGGTCCTTTCGACGAGCAGTACTTC.

This chain connects TRBV6-5 to TRBJ2-1, with D tentatively TRBD1 (5 bases). V lost 2 bases and J 2 bases, leaving 7 bases between the germline ends. This CDR3 contains 14 residues. Germline V gene lookup returns CDR1 MNHEY and CDR2 SVGAGI. CDR3 protein: CASSYGATYNEQFF. The CDR3 DNA is TGTGCCAGCAGTTACGGGGCTACCTACAATGAGCAGTTCTTC.

The rearrangement joins TRBV6-5 to TRBJ1-4, with 7 bases fitting TRBD1. The germline gives CDR1 MNHEY, CDR2 SVGAGI. The J segment lost 8 bases and the V segment lost 6 bases, leaving 12 bases of the junction unmatched. The CDR3 loop spans 15 amino acids. The chain's CDR3 is CASRPRGGLREKLFF. CDR3 DNA: TGTGCCAGCAGACCCAGAGGGGGCCTGAGAGAAAAACTGTTTTTT.

This clone was seen a single time. The same CDR3 is also encoded by other DNA sequences in this sample. This chain links TRBV9 with TRBJ1-5; TRBD1 is a possible D gene (6 bases). The V gene lost 2 bases and the J gene lost 2 bases, with 8 bases spanning the gap. Germline CDR1 and CDR2: SGDLS and YYNGEE. The CDR3 sequence is 14 residues long. In nucleotides, the CDR3 is TGTGCCAGCAGCGTGACAGGAGGCAATCAGCCCCAGCATTTT. This encodes CASSVTGGNQPQHF. The full variable domain, in which reference TRBV9 and TRBJ1-5 provide the parts outside the CDR3, is DSGVTQTPKHLITATGQRVTLRCSPRSGDLSVYWYQQSLDQGLQFLIQYYNGEERAKGNILERFSAQQFPDLHSELNLSSLELGDSALYFCASSVTGGNQPQHFGDGTRLSIL.

The genes are TRBV6-6 and TRBJ2-3, with 11 nucleotides matching TRBD2. The J segment lost 3 bases and the V segment lost 3 bases, leaving 2 bases of the junction unmatched. Germline assignment: CDR1 MNHNY and CDR2 SVGAGI (reference sequence). The length of the CDR3 is 15 residues. CDR3 amino acids: CASSYIAGGTDTQYF. The CDR3 region has the DNA TGTGCCAGCAGTTATATAGCGGGAGGGACAGATACGCAGTATTTT.

V and J are TRBV28 and TRBJ1-4; 7 bases fit TRBD1. The CDR3 runs to 14 residues. Germline CDR1 MDHEN, CDR2 SYDVKM. V lost 5 bases and J lost 4; bases outside the gene matches: 4. CDR3: CASSGDSLNEKLFF. DNA of the CDR3: TGTGCCAGCAGTGGGGACAGCCTTAATGAAAAACTGTTTTTT.

The chain has TRBV28 and TRBJ1-4; D ambiguous. Germline CDR1 is MDHEN and CDR2 is SYDVKM. The ends were cut back, 6 bases at V and 0 bases at J, with 11 bases in the middle. This CDR3 contains 15 residues. This CDR3 is CASSLQPATNEKLFF. The CDR3 nucleotides read TGTGCCAGCAGCCTACAACCCGCAACTAATGAAAAACTGTTTTTT.

This chain links TRBV6-5 with TRBJ2-5; 8 nucleotides match TRBD1. The junction had 11 bases not matched to a gene; V was cut back by 4 bases and J by 7 bases. From germline, CDR1 is MNHEY and CDR2 SVGAGI. There are 15 residues in the CDR3. The CDR3 DNA reads as TGTGCCAGCAGTTCCCCCGGGACAGGCCCCTGGACCCAGTACTTC. Encoded protein: CASSSPGTGPWTQYF.

CDR3 nucleotide sequence: TGTGCCAGCAGCCCCGGGACTAGCGGGAGGATCGAGACCCAGTACTTC. This gives the protein CASSPGTSGRIETQYF. V and J are TRBV5-4 and TRBJ2-5, with 15 bases matching TRBD2. This CDR3 is 16 amino acids long. Germline loops: CDR1 SGHNT, CDR2 YYREEE (reference sequence). With V trimmed by 4 bases and J by 5 bases, 6 bases remained unmatched.

The CDR3 nucleotides read TGTGCCAGCAGCTTAGTCTCTAGCGGCCCATACGGAACCCAGTACTTC. Protein: CASSLVSSGPYGTQYF. The rearrangement links TRBV7-9 to TRBJ2-5; 7 bases match TRBD2. The V segment lost 1 base and the J segment 8 bases; nucleotides outside the gene matches: 13. Germline values: CDR1 SEHNR, CDR2 FQNEAQ (reference sequence). There are 16 residues in the CDR3.

The V gene is TRBV6-5, the J gene TRBJ1-2; D possibly corresponds to TRBD1 (5 bases). The CDR3 covers 15 residues. CDR1 and CDR2 from the germline V gene are MNHEY and SVGAGI. The ends were cut back, 0 bases at V and 6 bases at J, with 14 bases in the middle. The CDR3 DNA reads TGTGCCAGCAGTTACTCCCGACAGTCTGGCGATGGCTACACCTTC. This translates into CASSYSRQSGDGYTF.

V gene TRBV2 combines with J gene TRBJ2-2, with D uncertain. Germline-derived CDR1 and CDR2 are SNHLY and FYNNEI. V lost 7 bases to trimming and J lost 6 bases, with 12 bases between them. CDR3 length: 13 amino acids. The CDR3 nucleotides read TGTGCCAGCATTTTGTTTTTCCCCGGGGAGCTGTTTTTT. It translates to CASILFFPGELFF.

The rearrangement links TRBV9 to TRBJ2-1; D is tentatively TRBD1 or TRBD2 (5 bases each). The germline V gene has CDR1 SGDLS and CDR2 YYNGEE. CDR3 length equals 14 residues. Trimming pared 3 bases from V and 6 bases from J, leaving 13 bases between. CDR3 region: CASSAGTVVNEQFF. The CDR3 region has the DNA TGTGCCAGCAGCGCGGGGACCGTCGTCAATGAGCAGTTCTTC.

The chain couples TRBV28 to TRBJ2-7, with D unclear. CDR1 and CDR2 from the germline V gene are MDHEN and SYDVKM. The CDR3 extends over 13 amino acids. V was shortened by 7 bases and J by 1 base, with 11 bases between the two germline ends. The CDR3 is CASTAQDSYEQYF. The CDR3 nucleotides read TGTGCCAGCACGGCGCAGGATTCCTACGAGCAGTACTTC.

The CDR3, as DNA: TGTGCCAGCAGCTTAGCTGCACGGGTGCACGGGGTTACGCAGTATTTT. Protein sequence: CASSLAARVHGVTQYF. The V gene is TRBV7-6, the J gene TRBJ2-3, with D possibly being TRBD2 (5 bases). The CDR3 is 16 residues long. Between the trimmed V and J ends, which lost 0 bases and 8 bases, there was a span of 18 bases. Germline V lookup: CDR1 SGHVS, CDR2 FNYEAQ.

CDR3 sequence reads: CASMQPRTGGAYNEQFF. The CDR3 DNA reads as TGCGCCAGCATGCAACCCCGAACAGGGGGCGCCTACAATGAGCAGTTCTTC. J is TRBJ2-1 and V is TRBV5-1, with 9 positions matching TRBD1. The V and J ends lost 6 bases and 2 bases, in that order; junction bases with no gene match: 12. This CDR3 has 17 residues. Germline loops: CDR1 SGHRS, CDR2 YFSETQ.